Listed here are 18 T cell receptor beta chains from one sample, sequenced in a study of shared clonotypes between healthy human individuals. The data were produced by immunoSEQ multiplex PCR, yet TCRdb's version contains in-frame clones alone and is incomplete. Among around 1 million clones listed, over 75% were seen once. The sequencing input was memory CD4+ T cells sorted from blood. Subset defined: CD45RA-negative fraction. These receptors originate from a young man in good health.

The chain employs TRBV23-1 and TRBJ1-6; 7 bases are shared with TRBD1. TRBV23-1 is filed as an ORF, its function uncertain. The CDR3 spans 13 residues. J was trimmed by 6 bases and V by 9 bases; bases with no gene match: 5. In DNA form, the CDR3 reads TGCGCCAGACACGGGACAGTTAATTCACCCCTCCACTTT. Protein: CARHGTVNSPLHF.

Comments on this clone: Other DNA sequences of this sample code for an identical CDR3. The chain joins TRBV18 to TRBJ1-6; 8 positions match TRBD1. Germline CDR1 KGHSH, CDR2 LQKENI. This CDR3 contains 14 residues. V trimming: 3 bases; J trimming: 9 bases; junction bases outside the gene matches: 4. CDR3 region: CASSPGQGRSPLHF. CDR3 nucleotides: TGTGCCAGCTCACCCGGACAGGGTCGTTCACCCCTCCACTTT.

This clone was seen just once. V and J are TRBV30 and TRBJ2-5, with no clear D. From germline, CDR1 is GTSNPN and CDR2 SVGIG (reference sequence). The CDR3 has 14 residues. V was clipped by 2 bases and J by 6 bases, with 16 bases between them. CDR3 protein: CAWSIGWAVQTQYF. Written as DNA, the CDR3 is TGTGCCTGGAGTATTGGCTGGGCGGTACAGACCCAGTACTTC.

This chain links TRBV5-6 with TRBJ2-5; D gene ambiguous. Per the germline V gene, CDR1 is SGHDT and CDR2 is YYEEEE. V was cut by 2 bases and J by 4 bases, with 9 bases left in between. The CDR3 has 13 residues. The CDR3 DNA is TGTGCCAGCAGCTTAGACCATGGAGAGACCCAGTACTTC. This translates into CASSLDHGETQYF. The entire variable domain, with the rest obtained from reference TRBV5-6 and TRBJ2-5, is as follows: DAGVTQSPTHLIKTRGQQVTLRCSPKSGHDTVSWYQQALGQGPQFIFQYYEEEERQRGNFPDRFSGHQFPNYSSELNVNALLLGDSALYLCASSLDHGETQYFGPGTRLLVL.

CDR3 bases: TGCGCCAGCAGCTTGGTAGGTGGGAACCAGTACTTC. Translating gives CASSLVGGNQYF. This rearrangement joins TRBV5-1 to TRBJ2-5, with D unclear. V was trimmed by 0 bases and J by 10 bases, leaving 10 bases between them. CDR1 and CDR2 from the germline V gene are SGHRS and YFSETQ. This CDR3 contains 12 residues.

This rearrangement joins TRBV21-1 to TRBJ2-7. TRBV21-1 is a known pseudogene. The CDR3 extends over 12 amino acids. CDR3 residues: CASPVEPYEQYF. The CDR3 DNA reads TGTGCCAGCCCCGTCGAACCCTACGAGCAGTACTTC.

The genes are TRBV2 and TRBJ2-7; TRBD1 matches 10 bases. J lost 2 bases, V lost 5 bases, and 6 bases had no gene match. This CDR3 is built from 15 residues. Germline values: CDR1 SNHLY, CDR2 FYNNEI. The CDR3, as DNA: TGTGCCAGCAGTCAGGGACAGGGGTACCCCTACGAGCAGTACTTC. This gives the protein CASSQGQGYPYEQYF. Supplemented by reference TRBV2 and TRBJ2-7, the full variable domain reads EPEVTQTPSHQVTQMGQEVILRCVPISNHLYFYWYRQILGQKVEFLVSFYNNEISEKSEIFDDQFSVERPDGSNFTLKIRSTKLEDSAMYFCASSQGQGYPYEQYFGPGTRLTVT.

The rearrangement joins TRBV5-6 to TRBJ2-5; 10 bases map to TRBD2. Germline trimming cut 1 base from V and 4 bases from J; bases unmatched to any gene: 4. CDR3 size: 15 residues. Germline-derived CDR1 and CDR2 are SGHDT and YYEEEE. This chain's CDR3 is CASSLSWTSGETQYF. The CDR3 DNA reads TGTGCCAGCAGCTTGTCCTGGACTAGCGGAGAGACCCAGTACTTC.

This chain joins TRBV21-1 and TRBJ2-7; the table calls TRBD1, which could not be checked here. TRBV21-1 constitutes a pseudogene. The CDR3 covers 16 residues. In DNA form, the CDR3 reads TGTGCCAGCAGCACCAGAGAACACAGGGATGAGGACGAGCAGTACTTC. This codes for CASSTREHRDEDEQYF.

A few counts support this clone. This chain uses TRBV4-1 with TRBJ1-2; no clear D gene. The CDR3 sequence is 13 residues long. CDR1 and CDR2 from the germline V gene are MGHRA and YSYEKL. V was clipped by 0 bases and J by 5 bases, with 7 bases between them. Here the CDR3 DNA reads TGCGCCAGCAGCCAAGAGTCCGGTTATGGCTACACCTTC. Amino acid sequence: CASSQESGYGYTF.

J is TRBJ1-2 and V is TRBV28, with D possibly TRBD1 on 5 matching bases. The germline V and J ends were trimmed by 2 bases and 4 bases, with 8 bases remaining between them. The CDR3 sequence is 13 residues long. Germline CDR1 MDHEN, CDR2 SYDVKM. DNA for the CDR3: TGTGCCAGCAGTTTACAGGGACTCTATGGCTACACCTTC. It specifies CASSLQGLYGYTF.

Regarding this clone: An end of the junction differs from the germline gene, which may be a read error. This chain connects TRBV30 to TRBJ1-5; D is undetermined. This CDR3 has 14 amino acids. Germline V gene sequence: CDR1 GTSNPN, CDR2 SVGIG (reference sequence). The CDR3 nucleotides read TGTGTCTGGAGTGTAAATTTGGGCAGTCAGCCCCAGCATTTT. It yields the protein CVWSVNLGSQPQHF.

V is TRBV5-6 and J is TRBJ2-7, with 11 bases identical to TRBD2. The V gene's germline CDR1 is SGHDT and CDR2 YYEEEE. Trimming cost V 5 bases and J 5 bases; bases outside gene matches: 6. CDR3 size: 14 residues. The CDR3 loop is CASSHSGRAHEQYF. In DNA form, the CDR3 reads TGTGCCAGCAGTCATAGCGGGAGGGCCCACGAGCAGTACTTC.

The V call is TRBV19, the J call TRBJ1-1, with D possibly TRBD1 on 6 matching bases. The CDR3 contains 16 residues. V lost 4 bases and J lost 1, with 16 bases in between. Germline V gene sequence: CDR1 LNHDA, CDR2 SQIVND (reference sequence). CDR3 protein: CASSTHREGTNTEAFF. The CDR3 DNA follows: TGTGCCAGTAGTACCCACAGGGAGGGAACGAACACTGAAGCTTTCTTT.

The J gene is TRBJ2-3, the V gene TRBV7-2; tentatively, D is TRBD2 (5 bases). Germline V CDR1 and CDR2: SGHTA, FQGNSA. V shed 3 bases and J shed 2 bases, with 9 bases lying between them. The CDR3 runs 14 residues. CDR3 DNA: TGTGCCAGCAGCTTTCCTAGCCCCACAGATACGCAGTATTTT. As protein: CASSFPSPTDTQYF.

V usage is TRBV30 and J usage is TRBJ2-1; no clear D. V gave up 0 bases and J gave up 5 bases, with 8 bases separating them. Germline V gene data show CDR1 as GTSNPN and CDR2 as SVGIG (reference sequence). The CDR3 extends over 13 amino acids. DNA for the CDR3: TGTGCCTGGAGTGTACTCCTGAACAATGAGCAGTTCTTC. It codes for CAWSVLLNNEQFF.

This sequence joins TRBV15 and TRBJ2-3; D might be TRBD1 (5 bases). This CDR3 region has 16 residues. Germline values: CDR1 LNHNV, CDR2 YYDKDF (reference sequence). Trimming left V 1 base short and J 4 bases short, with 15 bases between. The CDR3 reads CATSRGRQGGSDTQYF. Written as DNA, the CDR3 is TGTGCCACCAGCAGAGGTCGCCAGGGTGGGTCAGATACGCAGTATTTT.

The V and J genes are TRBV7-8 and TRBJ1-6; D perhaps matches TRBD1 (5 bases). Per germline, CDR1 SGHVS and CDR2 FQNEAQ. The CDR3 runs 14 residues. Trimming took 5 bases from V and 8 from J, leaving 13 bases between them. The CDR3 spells CASSQKVGDSPLHF. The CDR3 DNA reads TGTGCCAGCAGCCAGAAAGTGGGGGATTCACCCCTCCACTTT.